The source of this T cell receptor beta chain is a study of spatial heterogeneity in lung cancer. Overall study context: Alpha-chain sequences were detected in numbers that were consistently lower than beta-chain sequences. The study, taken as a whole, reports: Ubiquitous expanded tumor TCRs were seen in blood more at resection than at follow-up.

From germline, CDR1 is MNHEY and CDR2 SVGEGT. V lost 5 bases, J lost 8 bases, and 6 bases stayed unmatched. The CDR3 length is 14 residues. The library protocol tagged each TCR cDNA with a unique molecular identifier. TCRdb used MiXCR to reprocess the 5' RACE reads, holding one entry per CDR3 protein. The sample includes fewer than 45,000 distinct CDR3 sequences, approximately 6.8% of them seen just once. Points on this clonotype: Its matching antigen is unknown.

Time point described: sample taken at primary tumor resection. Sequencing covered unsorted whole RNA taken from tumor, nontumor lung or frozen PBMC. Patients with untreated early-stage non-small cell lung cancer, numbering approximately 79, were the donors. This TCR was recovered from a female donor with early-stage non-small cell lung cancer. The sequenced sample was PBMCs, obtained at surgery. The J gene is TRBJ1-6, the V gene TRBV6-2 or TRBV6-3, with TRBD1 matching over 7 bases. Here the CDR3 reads CASSRDSRDSPLHF. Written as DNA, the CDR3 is TGTGCCAGCAGTCGGGACAGTCGCGATTCACCCCTCCACTTT.